This T cell receptor beta chain appears in the sequencing data of a study of identical twins. This CDR3 has 15 amino acids. TCRdb passed the 5' RACE reads through MiXCR, listing each CDR3 protein once. The sample records fewer than 900,000 distinct CDR3 sequences, 15% to 20% being singletons. Note on this clonotype: The junction does not match germline at one end; this may be a read error.

This sample also belongs to another study, concerning T cells expressing NK-cell markers. That source reports: An anti-gamma-delta TCR antibody restricted sorting to alpha-beta TCR T cells in several experiments. NKG2C+ dominant clonotype frequencies in six donors were about 1.0-7.5% of CD8+ T cells. Leadership of the CD3+CD56-NKG2C+ fraction also belonged to these clonotypes in several donors.

The chain joins TRBV12-3 or TRBV12-4 to TRBJ2-7; 9 bases are shared with TRBD1. Sequencing was done on a sample of PBMCs. The clonotype originates from a woman under 30 in good health. As DNA, the CDR3 is TGTGCCAGCAGGAATCGACAGGGGGTCTCCTACGAGCAGCACTTC. Its protein is CASRNRQGVSYEQHF.